This is a list of T cell receptor beta chains from one sample in a study of T-cell reconstitution after alpha-beta-depleted transplantation in children. MiXCR was run by TCRdb on the PCR reads, yielding one entry per CDR3 protein. The table records about 870,000 distinct CDR3 sequences, 16% of them present only once. Sequencing used PBMCs, mostly from graft donor cells, obtained 360 days after TCRalphabeta/CD19-depleted stem cell transplant. Receptor source: a male patient aged 10-17 years who had a stem cell transplant for acute lymphoblastic leukemia, so the T cells may come from the graft donor. Each CDR3 is given with its conserved first and last residue. D genes are given only for firm matches. Rows may omit the clone size; those that give it use once, few, many or a size class.

d_call clone_size j_call v_call cdr3_aa cdr3_nt
NA NA TRBJ2-7 TRBV5-1 CASKVGTPTYEQYF TGCGCCAGCAAAGTTGGGACGCCTACCTACGAGCAGTACTTC
NA NA TRBJ2-1 TRBV7-3 CASSPRAKASYNEQFF TGTGCCAGCAGCCCTAGGGCCAAAGCGTCCTACAATGAGCAGTTCTTC
NA NA TRBJ2-3 TRBV29-1 CSVRRAGRSTDTQYF TGCAGCGTCCGTCGGGCAGGTCGTAGCACAGATACGCAGTATTTT
NA many TRBJ1-1 TRBV4-1 CASSQERLRDTEAFF TGCGCCAGCAGCCAAGAGCGTCTGCGGGACACTGAAGCTTTCTTT
TRBD1 once TRBJ2-7 TRBV5-5 CASSLEWTGEYEQYF TGTGCCAGCAGCTTGGAATGGACAGGGGAGTACGAGCAGTACTTC
NA NA TRBJ2-1 TRBV7-3 CASSTDVSYNEQFF TGTGCCAGCAGCACGGACGTCTCCTACAATGAGCAGTTCTTC
NA few TRBJ1-5 TRBV12-3/TRBV12-4 CASSSPGRNQPQHF TGTGCCAGCAGTTCCCCCGGGCGCAATCAGCCCCAGCATTTT
TRBD1 few TRBJ1-2 TRBV30 CAWSVRDRDGYTF TGTGCCTGGAGTGTACGGGACAGGGATGGCTACACCTTC
NA NA TRBJ2-4 TRBV5-1 CASRRTGDNIQYF TGCGCCAGCAGAAGAACGGGGGATAACATTCAGTACTTC
TRBD1 NA TRBJ1-4 TRBV12-3/TRBV12-4 CASSSPDRGLDRLFF TGTGCCAGCAGTTCCCCGGACAGGGGGCTCGATAGACTGTTTTTT
NA few TRBJ2-5 TRBV5-1 CASSSGPGTGETQYF TGCGCCAGCAGCTCCGGTCCGGGAACCGGCGAGACCCAGTACTTC
NA NA TRBJ2-7 TRBV3-1 CASSQGLPSYEQYF TGTGCCAGCAGCCAAGGACTGCCGTCCTACGAGCAGTACTTC
TRBD2 few TRBJ2-7 TRBV29-1 CSVETSGPIYEQYF TGCAGCGTAGAGACTAGCGGACCGATCTACGAGCAGTACTTC
TRBD2 few TRBJ2-1 TRBV12-3/TRBV12-4 CASSPPYAGDGDNEQFF TGTGCCAGCTCCCCCCCATACGCGGGAGATGGGGACAATGAGCAGTTCTTC
TRBD1 NA TRBJ2-7 TRBV10-2 CASIRQGGIKQYF TGCGCCAGCATCCGACAGGGTGGCATCAAGCAGTACTTC
NA few TRBJ2-5 TRBV19 CASSKLRGETQYF TGTGCCAGTAGTAAATTGAGGGGGGAGACCCAGTACTTC
TRBD1 many TRBJ1-1 TRBV9 CASSVGHRDRGEAFF TGTGCCAGCAGCGTAGGGCATCGGGACAGGGGGGAAGCTTTCTTT
NA NA TRBJ2-5 TRBV28 CASTGSGPSGETQYF TGTGCCAGCACCGGAAGTGGCCCCAGCGGAGAGACCCAGTACTTC
TRBD1 many TRBJ2-1 TRBV5-1 CASSGGQGGSYNEQFF TGCGCCAGCAGCGGCGGACAGGGAGGATCCTACAATGAGCAGTTCTTC
TRBD2 NA TRBJ2-1 TRBV5-1 CASSLTVGTSSTEQFF TGCGCCAGCAGCTTGACCGTCGGGACTAGCTCTACTGAGCAGTTCTTC
TRBD2 few TRBJ2-7 TRBV20-1 CSALFGLAHTSYEQYF TGCAGTGCCTTGTTCGGACTAGCGCACACCTCCTACGAGCAGTACTTC
TRBD2 few TRBJ2-5 TRBV27 CASSAVGLAGGPGETQYF TGTGCCAGCAGTGCGGTTGGGCTAGCGGGAGGGCCTGGAGAGACCCAGTACTTC
NA few TRBJ2-5 TRBV7-8 CASRGLEETQYF TGTGCCAGCCGGGGACTTGAGGAGACCCAGTACTTC
TRBD2 many TRBJ2-5 TRBV7-7 CASSLRLAGGVEETQYF TGTGCCAGCAGCTTAAGACTAGCGGGAGGAGTCGAAGAGACCCAGTACTTC
NA few TRBJ2-7 TRBV4-2 CASSQPDLTNEQYF TGTGCCAGCAGCCAACCGGACCTGACAAACGAGCAGTACTTC
TRBD2 once TRBJ2-1 TRBV6-6 CASSYDWAGTSGSSYNEQFF TGTGCCAGCAGTTACGATTGGGCCGGGACTAGCGGGAGCTCCTACAATGAGCAGTTCTTC
TRBD2 many TRBJ2-3 TRBV24-1 CATSDTSGRAPDTQYF TGTGCCACCAGTGACACTAGCGGGAGGGCCCCAGATACGCAGTATTTT
TRBD1 NA TRBJ2-6 TRBV18 CASSRGQVYSGANVLTF TGTGCCAGCTCTCGAGGACAGGTGTACTCTGGGGCCAACGTCCTGACTTTC
NA NA TRBJ2-7 TRBV7-6 CASSLELRGYEQYF TGTGCCAGCAGCTTAGAGTTGAGGGGGTACGAGCAGTACTTC
TRBD2 NA TRBJ2-3 TRBV2 CASSFILAGVVDTQYF TGTGCCAGCAGTTTCATACTAGCGGGAGTAGTAGATACGCAGTATTTT
TRBD1 NA TRBJ2-7 TRBV7-2 CASSFRDRGVEQYF TGTGCCAGCAGCTTCCGGGACAGGGGAGTCGAGCAGTACTTC
NA NA TRBJ2-7 TRBV6-2/TRBV6-3 CASSYLSLWLANEQYF TGTGCCAGCAGTTACCTGAGTCTCTGGCTAGCTAACGAGCAGTACTTC
NA few TRBJ2-5 TRBV12-3/TRBV12-4 CASSHQGKEETQYF TGTGCCAGCAGCCATCAGGGGAAGGAGGAGACCCAGTACTTC
NA NA TRBJ2-5 TRBV5-1 CASAPRGANQETQYF TGCGCCAGCGCCCCCCGCGGGGCCAACCAAGAGACCCAGTACTTC
NA few TRBJ2-7 TRBV12-5 CANESGSYEQYF TGTGCTAATGAGTCCGGCTCCTACGAGCAGTACTTC
NA few TRBJ2-1 TRBV5-1 CASSLVLGSFNEQFF TGCGCCAGCAGCTTGGTGTTGGGCTCCTTCAATGAGCAGTTCTTC
NA NA TRBJ2-2 TRBV11-3 CASSLFQGTDTGELFF TGTGCCAGCAGCTTATTTCAGGGGACGGACACCGGGGAGCTGTTTTTT
NA NA TRBJ2-1 TRBV5-1 CASSLLTGILGNEQFF TGCGCCAGCAGCCTCCTGACAGGCATCCTAGGAAATGAGCAGTTCTTC
NA NA TRBJ2-7 TRBV7-6 CASSLLGGSDVYEQYF TGTGCCAGCAGCTTATTAGGCGGGTCTGACGTCTACGAGCAGTACTTC
TRBD2 NA TRBJ2-5 TRBV7-3 CASSLKVVAGQETQYF TGTGCCAGCAGCTTAAAGGTCGTAGCGGGCCAAGAGACCCAGTACTTC
NA few TRBJ2-1 TRBV24-1 CATSDLAGGSYNEQFF TGTGCCACCAGTGACTTAGCCGGGGGCTCCTACAATGAGCAGTTCTTC
NA NA TRBJ1-2 TRBV20-1 CSAAPGTGNYGYTF TGCAGTGCCGCTCCTGGAACGGGGAACTATGGCTACACCTTC
NA many TRBJ2-1 TRBV15 CATSRGNSYNEQFF TGTGCCACCAGCAGAGGTAACTCCTACAATGAGCAGTTCTTC
NA few TRBJ2-5 TRBV11-2 CASSLEFLPEETQYF TGTGCCAGCAGCTTAGAATTCCTACCAGAAGAGACCCAGTACTTC
NA NA TRBJ2-7 TRBV7-9 CASSYTFSGVSYEQYF TGTGCCAGCAGCTACACCTTCTCAGGGGTCTCCTACGAGCAGTACTTC
TRBD1 NA TRBJ2-3 TRBV20-1 CSAPYRGRGDTQYF TGCAGTGCGCCTTACAGGGGGCGCGGAGATACGCAGTATTTT
TRBD1 few TRBJ2-2 TRBV10-3 CAISDLDRSLTGELFF TGTGCCATCAGTGATCTGGACAGGAGTCTGACCGGGGAGCTGTTTTTT
NA few TRBJ2-6 TRBV11-3 CASSLDGRSSGANVLTF TGTGCCAGCAGCTTAGATGGAAGGAGCTCTGGGGCCAACGTCCTGACTTTC
NA many TRBJ2-7 TRBV18 CASSPGQTYEQYF TGTGCCAGCTCACCAGGACAGACCTACGAGCAGTACTTC
TRBD1 few TRBJ1-1 TRBV20-1 CSARGPWDRSNGEAFF TGCAGTGCTAGAGGGCCCTGGGACAGGTCAAATGGCGAAGCTTTCTTT
NA NA TRBJ2-7 TRBV6-6 CASSYSSGEQYF TGTGCCAGCAGTTACTCGTCTGGAGAGCAGTACTTC
TRBD1 NA TRBJ1-1 TRBV20-1 CSAARDRMNTEAFF TGCAGTGCCGCACGGGACAGGATGAACACTGAAGCTTTCTTT
NA few TRBJ2-7 TRBV6-5 CASSLSPRVGPSRYEQYF TGTGCCAGCAGTTTGAGCCCACGCGTGGGGCCTAGCAGGTACGAGCAGTACTTC
NA many TRBJ2-7 TRBV7-2 CASSWDIRYEQYF TGTGCCAGCAGCTGGGACATCCGCTACGAGCAGTACTTC
NA many TRBJ1-5 TRBV4-1 CASSQGVSGIYSNQPQHF TGCGCCAGCAGCCAAGGGGTGAGCGGGATTTATAGCAATCAGCCCCAGCATTTT
NA few TRBJ2-3 TRBV5-1 CASFEGNTQYF TGCGCCAGCTTTGAGGGAAATACGCAGTATTTT
NA NA TRBJ1-5 TRBV5-5 CASSLRRQYSNQPQHF TGTGCCAGCAGCTTGAGGAGACAGTATAGCAATCAGCCCCAGCATTTT
TRBD2 few TRBJ2-3 TRBV5-1 CASSPGLAVSTDTQYF TGCGCCAGCAGCCCCGGACTAGCGGTCTCCACAGATACGCAGTATTTT
NA NA TRBJ2-7 TRBV20-1 CSASLPGTHEQYF TGCAGTGCTAGTCTACCAGGGACCCACGAGCAGTACTTC
TRBD2 many TRBJ2-5 TRBV27 CASSTRLAGEEETQYF TGTGCCAGCAGTACCCGACTAGCGGGAGAGGAAGAGACCCAGTACTTC